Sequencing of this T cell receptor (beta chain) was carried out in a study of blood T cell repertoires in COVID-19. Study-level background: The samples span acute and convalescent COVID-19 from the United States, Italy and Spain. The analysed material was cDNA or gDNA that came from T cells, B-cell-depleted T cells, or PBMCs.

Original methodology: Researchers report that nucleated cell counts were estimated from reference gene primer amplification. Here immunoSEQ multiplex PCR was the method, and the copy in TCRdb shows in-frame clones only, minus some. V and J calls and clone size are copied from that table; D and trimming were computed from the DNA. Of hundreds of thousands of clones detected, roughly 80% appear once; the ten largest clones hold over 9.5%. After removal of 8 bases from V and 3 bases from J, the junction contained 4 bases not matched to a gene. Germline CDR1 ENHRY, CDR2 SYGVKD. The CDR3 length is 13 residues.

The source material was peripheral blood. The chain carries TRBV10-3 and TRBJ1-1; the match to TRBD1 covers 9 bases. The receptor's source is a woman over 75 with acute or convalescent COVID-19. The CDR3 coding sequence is TGTGCCATCCGGACAGGGGTGGACACTGAAGCTTTCTTT. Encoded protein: CAIRTGVDTEAFF.